Shown below are 2 T cell receptor beta chains from a single sample sequenced in a study of blood T cell repertoires in COVID-19. The repertoire was sequenced with immunoSEQ multiplex PCR; TCRdb's copy has only in-frame clones and lacks some. The sample shows fewer than 300,000 clones, roughly nine tenths of them seen only once. Source material: peripheral blood. The receptor set was obtained from a woman aged 25 to 45 with COVID-19, enrolled during active disease.

This sequence joins TRBV3-1 (or the pseudogene TRBV3-2) and TRBJ2-1; 10 bases agree with TRBD2. After removal of 4 bases from V and 9 bases from J, the junction contained 6 bases not matched to a gene. CDR3 length equals 14 residues. CDR1 is LGHDT, CDR2 YNNKEL, per germline (reference sequence). CDR3 nucleotides: TGTGCCAGCAGCCGAGTAGCGGGAGGCGGTGAGCAGTTCTTC. Amino acids: CASSRVAGGGEQFF.

The chain couples TRBV6-6 to TRBJ1-1; the match to TRBD1 covers 7 bases. V dropped 5 bases and J dropped 5; count of bases not matched to a gene: 17. The CDR3 loop spans 17 amino acids. CDR1 and CDR2 (germline): MNHNY, SVGAGI (reference sequence). The CDR3 sequence: CASSQTPGTAQGTEAFF. CDR3 coding DNA: TGTGCCAGCAGTCAGACTCCCGGGACAGCTCAAGGGACTGAAGCTTTCTTT.